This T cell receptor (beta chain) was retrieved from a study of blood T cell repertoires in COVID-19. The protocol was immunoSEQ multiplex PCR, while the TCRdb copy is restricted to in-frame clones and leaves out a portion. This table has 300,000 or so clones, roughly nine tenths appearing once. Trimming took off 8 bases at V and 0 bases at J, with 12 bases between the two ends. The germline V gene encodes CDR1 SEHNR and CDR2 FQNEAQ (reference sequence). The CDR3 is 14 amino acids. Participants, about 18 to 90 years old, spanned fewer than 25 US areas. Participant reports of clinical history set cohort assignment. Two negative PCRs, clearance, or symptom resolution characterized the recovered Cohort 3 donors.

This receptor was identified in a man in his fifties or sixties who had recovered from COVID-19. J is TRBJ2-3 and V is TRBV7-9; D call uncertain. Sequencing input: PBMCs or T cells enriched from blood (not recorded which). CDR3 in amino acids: CASRPAASTDTQYF. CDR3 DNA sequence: TGTGCCAGCCGTCCGGCGGCTAGCACAGATACGCAGTATTTT.